This T cell receptor (beta chain) is drawn from a study of blood T cell repertoires in COVID-19. Germline values: CDR1 GTSNPN, CDR2 SVGIG (reference sequence). This CDR3 has 16 residues. The germline V and J ends were trimmed by 0 bases and 5 bases, with 16 bases remaining between them. Under the authors' procedure: Cell counts per sample came from amplifying reference gene primers. Assay used: immunoSEQ multiplex PCR; TCRdb lists only in-frame clones, some missing. V and J calls and clone size come straight from that table; D and trimming were deduced from the DNA. This table holds over 150,000 clones, under 85% found once.

The chain employs TRBV30 and TRBJ1-4, with D possibly matching TRBD1 (5 bases). Input material: peripheral blood. The receptor was isolated from a man aged 55 to 70 with COVID-19, enrolled during active disease. CDR3 sequence reads: CAWSVDGGGKNEKLFF. Here the CDR3 DNA reads TGTGCCTGGAGTGTTGACGGTGGGGGGAAGAATGAAAAACTGTTTTTT. Using reference TRBV30 and TRBJ1-4 for the parts outside the CDR3, the full variable domain is SQTIHQWPATLVQPVGSPLSLECTVEGTSNPNLYWYRQAAGRGLQLLFYSVGIGQISSEVPQNLSASRPQDRQFILSSKKLLLSDSGFYLCAWSVDGGGKNEKLFFGSGTQLSVL.